These 25 T cell receptor beta chains were all obtained from the same sample, sequenced in a study of technical replicates of blood from a handful of donors. The protocol was immunoSEQ multiplex PCR, while the TCRdb copy is restricted to in-frame clones and leaves out a portion. The top ten hold 0.2% to 0.25% of the sample, which has approximately 100,000 clones, approximately 95% seen once. Source material: T cells isolated from PBMCs. These receptors all stem from a human donor in good health.

This chain joins TRBV7-2 and TRBJ2-5, with D unresolved. Per the germline V gene, CDR1 is SGHTA and CDR2 is FQGNSA. V lost 5 bases to trimming and J lost 2 bases, with 3 bases between them. There are 11 residues in the CDR3. The CDR3 bases are TGTGCCAGCAGCCGTCAAGAGACCCAGTACTTC. Protein: CASSRQETQYF.

The chain employs TRBV29-1 and TRBJ1-2; the D is unclear. Trimming removed 7 bases at V and 4 bases at J, with 13 bases between. This CDR3 spans 12 amino acids. Germline assignment: CDR1 SQVTM and CDR2 ANQGSEA. The chain's CDR3 is CSDQEHFYGYTF. The CDR3 DNA sequence: TGCAGCGATCAAGAACATTTCTATGGCTACACCTTC. Based on the CDR3 plus reference TRBV29-1 and TRBJ1-2, the full variable domain is SAVISQKPSRDICQRGTSLTIQCQVDSQVTMMFWYRQQPGQSLTLIATANQGSEATYESGFVIDKFPISRPNLTFSTLTVSNMSPEDSSIYLCSDQEHFYGYTFGSGTRLTVV.

The CDR3 DNA is TGCGCCAGCAGCCAAGGACGGGGGGTGAATGAGCAGTTCTTC. It translates to CASSQGRGVNEQFF. The chain couples TRBV4-1 to TRBJ2-1; TRBD2 aligns across 7 bases. Germline V gene data show CDR1 as MGHRA and CDR2 as YSYEKL. This CDR3 has 14 residues. The ends lost 1 base at V and 7 bases at J; junction bases unmatched: 4.

The V and J genes are TRBV5-5 and TRBJ2-7; D is perhaps TRBD2 (5 bases). The CDR3 covers 13 residues. Per the germline V gene, CDR1 is SGHKS and CDR2 is YYEKEE (reference sequence). V lost 2 bases, J lost 7 bases, and 13 bases lay in between. The DNA of the CDR3 is TGTGCCAGCAGCTTCGGGGAGTCACCGGAGCAGTACTTC. Its translation is CASSFGESPEQYF.

CDR3 residues: CASSLSGQGAYEQYF. As DNA, the CDR3 is TGTGCCAGCAGTTTATCGGGACAGGGCGCGTACGAGCAGTACTTC. This sequence joins TRBV27 and TRBJ2-7; TRBD1 matches at 9 bases. This CDR3 is 15 amino acids long. The V segment lost 0 bases and the J segment 4 bases; nucleotides outside the gene matches: 4. Germline values: CDR1 MNHEY, CDR2 SMNVEV (reference sequence).

J is TRBJ1-2 and V is TRBV6-1, with D hard to call. The V end was cut by 2 bases, the J end by 7 bases, with 14 bases between. The CDR3 runs 14 residues. Germline V gives CDR1 MNHNS, CDR2 SASEGT. The CDR3 reads CASSETVNSAGYTF. The CDR3 region has the DNA TGTGCCAGCAGTGAAACGGTCAATTCTGCTGGCTACACCTTC.

This sequence joins TRBV5-1 and TRBJ1-2, with TRBD1 matching over 8 bases. The J segment lost 2 bases and the V segment lost 8 bases, leaving 5 bases of the junction unmatched. CDR1 SGHRS and CDR2 YFSETQ come from the germline V gene. CDR3 length equals 13 residues. CDR3 residues: CASRTGSNYGYTF. The CDR3 DNA reads TGCGCCAGTAGGACAGGGAGCAACTATGGCTACACCTTC.

The chain links TRBV5-1 to TRBJ2-2, with TRBD1 matching 8 bases. J was trimmed by 2 bases and V by 0 bases; bases with no gene match: 3. This CDR3 spans 16 amino acids. Germline lookup yields CDR1 SGHRS and CDR2 YFSETQ. As DNA, the CDR3 is TGCGCCAGCAGCTTGGGGACAGGGTTTAACACCGGGGAGCTGTTTTTT. Amino acids: CASSLGTGFNTGELFF.

The gene calls are TRBV6-5 and TRBJ1-1; TRBD1 agrees at 7 bases. This CDR3 region has 14 residues. After removal of 5 bases from V and 3 bases from J, the junction contained 6 bases not matched to a gene. CDR1 and CDR2 from the germline V gene are MNHEY and SVGAGI. As DNA, the CDR3 is TGTGCCAGCAGTAAAAACAGGGGAGACACTGAAGCTTTCTTT. This gives the protein CASSKNRGDTEAFF.

J is TRBJ2-3 and V is TRBV28; no clear D. From germline, CDR1 is MDHEN and CDR2 SYDVKM. The ends were cut back, 5 bases at V and 6 bases at J, with 6 bases in the middle. This CDR3 spans 11 amino acids. DNA of the CDR3: TGTGCCAGCAGTCCCAGGGATACGCAGTATTTT. Its translation: CASSPRDTQYF.

J is TRBJ1-1 and V is TRBV9; possibly TRBD1 for D (5 bases). Germline values: CDR1 SGDLS, CDR2 YYNGEE. The CDR3 runs to 14 residues. The V and J ends lost 0 bases and 4 bases respectively, with 10 bases between them. CDR3: CASSVAQGGTEAFF. The DNA for the CDR3 is TGTGCCAGCAGCGTAGCTCAGGGAGGCACTGAAGCTTTCTTT.

The chain has TRBV9 and TRBJ2-2; 9 bases are shared with TRBD1. CDR3 length equals 18 residues. V shed 3 bases and J 6 bases; nucleotides not matched to a gene: 15. Germline CDR1 reads SGDLS; CDR2 reads YYNGEE. The CDR3 reads CASSDRTGVEVSAGELFF. The CDR3 coding sequence is TGTGCCAGCAGCGACCGGACAGGGGTCGAGGTGTCCGCCGGGGAGCTGTTTTTT.

V is TRBV19 and J is TRBJ2-5, with 7 bases lining up with TRBD2. The V gene's germline CDR1 is LNHDA and CDR2 SQIVND (reference sequence). J was trimmed by 5 bases and V by 2 bases; bases with no gene match: 2. The CDR3 length is 13 residues. The CDR3 nucleotides are TGTGCCAGTAGTATATTGCGGGGGGAGACCCAGTACTTC. The encoded protein is CASSILRGETQYF.

The genes are TRBV5-1 and TRBJ2-1, with D possibly TRBD2 on 6 matching bases. The CDR3 loop spans 14 amino acids. CDR1 and CDR2 from the germline V gene are SGHRS and YFSETQ. V was clipped by 5 bases and J by 8 bases, with 17 bases between them. The CDR3 reads CASSGAGSVYEQFF. The DNA of the CDR3 is TGCGCCAGCAGTGGGGCGGGATCTGTCTATGAGCAGTTCTTC. The full variable domain, rest sourced from reference TRBV5-1 and TRBJ2-1, is KAGVTQTPRYLIKTRGQQVTLSCSPISGHRSVSWYQQTPGQGLQFLFEYFSETQRNKGNFPGRFSGRQFSNSRSEMNVSTLELGDSALYLCASSGAGSVYEQFFGPGTRLTVL.

The V gene is TRBV6-5, the J gene TRBJ1-1; D gene unclear. Trimming removed 2 bases at V and 7 bases at J, with 5 bases between. The CDR3 contains 11 residues. CDR1 is MNHEY and CDR2 is SVGAGI in the germline V gene. CDR3 bases: TGTGCCAGCAGTTACCGAGGTGAAGCTTTCTTT. This encodes CASSYRGEAFF.

This rearrangement joins TRBV19 to TRBJ2-1; D remains ambiguous. The length of the CDR3 is 14 residues. V lost 3 bases to trimming and J lost 1 base, with 7 bases between them. In germline, CDR1 is LNHDA, CDR2 SQIVND (reference sequence). The CDR3 region is CASSISVSYNEQFF. DNA of the CDR3: TGTGCCAGTAGTATCTCTGTATCCTACAATGAGCAGTTCTTC.

The chain recombines TRBV15 with TRBJ2-5, with D possibly matching TRBD2 (6 bases). The CDR3 loop spans 16 amino acids. Trimming pared 1 base from V and 5 bases from J, leaving 17 bases between. The V gene's germline CDR1 is LNHNV and CDR2 YYDKDF (reference sequence). For the CDR3, the DNA is TGTGCCACCAGCAGAGCCGGGACGGAGGGAGGTGAGACCCAGTACTTC. It specifies CATSRAGTEGGETQYF.

The chain employs TRBV29-1 and TRBJ2-7; tentative D call: TRBD1 (7 bases). CDR1 is SQVTM, CDR2 ANQGSEA, per germline. This CDR3 contains 15 residues. The germline V and J ends were trimmed by 4 bases and 4 bases, with 20 bases remaining between them. The CDR3 is CSVVGAGGSSYEQYF. As DNA, the CDR3 is TGCAGCGTTGTGGGGGCAGGGGGGTCCTCATACGAGCAGTACTTC.

The chain is built from TRBV19 and TRBJ1-5; D gene ambiguous. This CDR3 spans 15 amino acids. V gave up 2 bases and J gave up 3 bases, with 11 bases separating them. Germline V CDR1 and CDR2: LNHDA, SQIVND (reference sequence). The CDR3 region has the DNA TGTGCCAGTAGTATAAGTCTCTCCTACAATCAGCCCCAGCATTTT. It encodes CASSISLSYNQPQHF.

The chain uses TRBV2 and TRBJ2-1; weak D call: TRBD2 (6 bases). V lost 2 bases, J lost 0 bases, and 11 bases lay in between. The V gene's germline CDR1 is SNHLY and CDR2 FYNNEI. The CDR3 covers 16 residues. The CDR3 bases are TGTGCCAGCAGTGAATGGAGGGAGAGCTCCTACAATGAGCAGTTCTTC. Protein: CASSEWRESSYNEQFF.

The rearrangement uses TRBV4-1 and TRBJ2-7; 15 positions match TRBD2. Germline V lookup: CDR1 MGHRA, CDR2 YSYEKL. This CDR3 is 19 amino acids long. V lost 4 bases, J lost 2 bases, and 12 bases stayed unmatched. Here the CDR3 DNA reads TGCGCCAGCAGCCCCCTCGGACTAGCGGGAGGGCGACGAACCTACGAGCAGTACTTC. This sequence encodes CASSPLGLAGGRRTYEQYF.

The V and J genes are TRBV6-5 and TRBJ2-5; TRBD2 aligns across 8 bases. The CDR3 is made up of 16 amino acids. Losses at the gene ends were 0 bases for V and 4 bases for J; bases not matched to a gene: 7. Germline V gene lookup returns CDR1 MNHEY and CDR2 SVGAGI. The CDR3 DNA is TGTGCCAGCAGTTACTCGGTGACTAGCGCCCCAGAGACCCAGTACTTC. It codes for CASSYSVTSAPETQYF.

This clone was counted a single time. The chain joins TRBV11-2 to TRBJ2-7; no definite D call. Germline CDR1 is SGHAT and CDR2 is FQNNGV. Trimming cost V 1 base and J 2 bases, with 9 bases left between them. CDR3 size: 14 residues. The CDR3 sequence: CASSLAHQTYEQYF. For the CDR3, the DNA is TGTGCCAGCAGCTTAGCCCATCAAACCTACGAGCAGTACTTC.

This rearrangement joins TRBV28 to TRBJ2-7, with 8 positions matching TRBD1. The ends lost 7 bases at V and 4 bases at J; junction bases unmatched: 9. Germline V gene sequence: CDR1 MDHEN, CDR2 SYDVKM. This CDR3 contains 14 residues. CDR3: CASTIQGARYEQYF. The CDR3 DNA reads TGTGCCAGCACCATTCAGGGGGCGCGTTACGAGCAGTACTTC.

The rearrangement joins TRBV29-1 to TRBJ2-2; 9 bases are shared with TRBD2. The germline V gene has CDR1 SQVTM and CDR2 ANQGSEA. There are 16 residues in the CDR3. The ends lost 6 bases at V and 7 bases at J; junction bases unmatched: 15. The CDR3 reads CSVNGFGGGAIGELFF. DNA of the CDR3: TGCAGCGTCAATGGGTTTGGCGGGGGGGCGATCGGGGAGCTGTTTTTT.